This T cell receptor (beta chain) was sequenced for a study of cytotoxic CD8 clonotypes in ibrutinib-treated CLL. Study context: Results showed 25 or so partial and 2 complete responses; following median around 73 months, around 14 remained remitted, around twelve advanced.

This clone was seen more than once but under ten times. Its antigen is currently unknown. V trimming: 4 bases; J trimming: 4 bases; junction bases outside the gene matches: 4. Germline V CDR1 and CDR2: LNHNV, YYDKDF (reference sequence). The CDR3 consists of 14 residues. Measured with immunoSEQ multiplex PCR; TCRdb has only the in-frame clones, and not every one. The data contain around 250,000 clones, 70% of them singletons. Whole-study results and caveats: The study found baseline clonality above age-matched healthy donors, tracking circulating CD8+ T-cell counts.

The TCR comes from a human donor with chronic lymphocytic leukemia. The chain couples TRBV15 to TRBJ2-3; 8 bases line up with TRBD1. The sequencing here drew on PBMCs, taken after 24 months of ibrutinib treatment. The DNA of the CDR3 is TGTGCCACCAGCAACGACAGGGGCGCAGATACGCAGTATTTT. It translates to CATSNDRGADTQYF.